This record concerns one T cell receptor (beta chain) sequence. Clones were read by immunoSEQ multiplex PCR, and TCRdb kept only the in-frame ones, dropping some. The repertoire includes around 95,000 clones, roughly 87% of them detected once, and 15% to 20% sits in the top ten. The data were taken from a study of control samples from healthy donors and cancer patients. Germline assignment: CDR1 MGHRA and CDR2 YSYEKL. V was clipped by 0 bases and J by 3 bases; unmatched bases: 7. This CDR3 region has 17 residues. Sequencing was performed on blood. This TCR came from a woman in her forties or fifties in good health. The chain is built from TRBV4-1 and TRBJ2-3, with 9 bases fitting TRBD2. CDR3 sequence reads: CASSQDAGGLATDTQYF. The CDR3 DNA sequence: TGCGCCAGCAGCCAAGATGCGGGAGGGCTCGCGACAGATACGCAGTATTTT.